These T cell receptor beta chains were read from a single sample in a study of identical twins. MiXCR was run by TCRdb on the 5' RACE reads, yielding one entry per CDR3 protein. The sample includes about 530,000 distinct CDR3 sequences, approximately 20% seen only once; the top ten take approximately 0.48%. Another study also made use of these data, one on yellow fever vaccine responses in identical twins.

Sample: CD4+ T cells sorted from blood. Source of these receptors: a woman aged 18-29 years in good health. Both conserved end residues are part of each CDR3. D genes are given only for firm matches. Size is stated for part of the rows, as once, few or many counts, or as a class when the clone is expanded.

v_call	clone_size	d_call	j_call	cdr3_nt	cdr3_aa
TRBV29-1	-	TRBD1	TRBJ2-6	TGCAGCGTTGGCGGGACAGGGGGAACCGGGGCCAACGTCCTGACTTTC	CSVGGTGGTGANVLTF
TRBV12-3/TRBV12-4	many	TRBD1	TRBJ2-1	TGTGCCAGCAGTCCTAACAGGGGCTCCTACAATGAGCAGTTCTTC	CASSPNRGSYNEQFF
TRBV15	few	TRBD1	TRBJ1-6	TGTGCCACCTTACCGGGACAGATTAATTCACCCCTCCACTTT	CATLPGQINSPLHF
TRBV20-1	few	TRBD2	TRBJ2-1	TGCAGTGCCCCAAAGCCGGGACTACCTTCCAATGAGCAGTTCTTC	CSAPKPGLPSNEQFF
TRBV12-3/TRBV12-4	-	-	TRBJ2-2	TGTGCCAGCACCCGTCTTGATATGGACACCGGGGAGCTGTTTTTT	CASTRLDMDTGELFF
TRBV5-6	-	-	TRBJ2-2	TGTGCCAGCAGTCCGCCGTGGGGCCGAGGGGCCGGGGAGCTGTTTTTT	CASSPPWGRGAGELFF
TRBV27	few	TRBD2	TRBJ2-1	TGTGCCAGCAGTTTCCCCCCGGGGCTAGCGGGAAGCTCCTACAATGAGCAGTTCTTC	CASSFPPGLAGSSYNEQFF
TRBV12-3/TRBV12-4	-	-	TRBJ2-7	TGTGCCAGCAGTTTGTGGCAGGCCTACGAGCAGTACTTC	CASSLWQAYEQYF
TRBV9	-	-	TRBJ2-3	TGTGCCAGCAGCTCACCACGAGGGGGGATCGCCACAGATACGCAGTATTTT	CASSSPRGGIATDTQYF
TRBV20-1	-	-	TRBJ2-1	TGCAGTGCTCCCATGGGGGTAGGCAATGAGCAGTTCTTC	CSAPMGVGNEQFF
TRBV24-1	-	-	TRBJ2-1	TGTGCCACCAGTGATAAAGTTCTGACCTCCTACAATGAGCAGTTCTTC	CATSDKVLTSYNEQFF
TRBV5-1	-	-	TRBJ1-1	TGCGCCAGCAGCGGTACAGGGTCGAACACTGAAGCTTTCTTT	CASSGTGSNTEAFF
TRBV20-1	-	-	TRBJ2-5	TGCAGTGCTCCCCTTCAACGGGCCCAGTACTTC	CSAPLQRAQYF
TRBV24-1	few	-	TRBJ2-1	TGTGCCACCAGTGGTTCCCTAGCGGCGGACAGCTCCTACAATGAGCAGTTCTTC	CATSGSLAADSSYNEQFF
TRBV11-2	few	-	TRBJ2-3	TGTGCCAGCAGTCAAGCCTGGGGGCGTCGCCCAGATACGCAGTATTTT	CASSQAWGRRPDTQYF
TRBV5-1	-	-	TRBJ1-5	TGCGCCAGCAGAAGAGGGACGGAATTAAATCAGCCCCAGCATTTT	CASRRGTELNQPQHF
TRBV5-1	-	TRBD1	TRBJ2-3	TGCGCCAGCAGCTTTTGGGACAGTGGAAGTCCGCAGTATTTT	CASSFWDSGSPQYF
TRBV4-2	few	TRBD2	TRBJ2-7	TGTGCCAGCAGCCAAGACCTAGCGGGAATCTACGAGCAGTACTTC	CASSQDLAGIYEQYF
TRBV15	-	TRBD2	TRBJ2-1	TGTGCCACCAGCAGAGCAACTAGCGGGAGTAGGGAGCAGTTCTTC	CATSRATSGSREQFF
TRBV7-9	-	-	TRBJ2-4	TGTGCCAGCAGCACAACTTACCAGGGATCGACCAAAAACATTCAGTACTTC	CASSTTYQGSTKNIQYF
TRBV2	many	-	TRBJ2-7	TGTGCCAGCACTTCTGGTCAGCCGAACGAGCAGTACTTC	CASTSGQPNEQYF
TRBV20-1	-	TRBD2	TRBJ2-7	TGCAGTGCGGGGCGCTGGACTAGCGGGAGCCCTAACTCCTACGAGCAGTACTTC	CSAGRWTSGSPNSYEQYF
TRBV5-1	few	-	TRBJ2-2	TGCGCCAGCAGCTTACAGCAGAACACCGGGGAGCTGTTTTTT	CASSLQQNTGELFF
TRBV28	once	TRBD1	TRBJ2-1	TGTGCCAGCAGAGGCCTCGGGACAGGGTCCAATGAGCAGTTCTTC	CASRGLGTGSNEQFF
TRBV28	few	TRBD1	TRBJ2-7	TGTGCCAGCAGTTCCCACGAAGGGACAGGGGGCAGGTACGAGCAGTACTTC	CASSSHEGTGGRYEQYF
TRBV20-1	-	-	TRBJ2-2	TGCAGTGCTAGAGAGGGGGCCCTGAACACCGGGGAGCTGTTTTTT	CSAREGALNTGELFF
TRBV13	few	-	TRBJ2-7	TGTGCCAGCAGCCACAATGGGCGCTACGAGCAGTACTTC	CASSHNGRYEQYF
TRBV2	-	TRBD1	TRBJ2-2	TGTGCCAGCAGTAGCAGGGGGACGAACACCGGGGAGCTGTTTTTT	CASSSRGTNTGELFF
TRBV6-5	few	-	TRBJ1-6	TGTGCCAGCAGTTCCGGGGCCGGTGGATCACCCCTCCACTTT	CASSSGAGGSPLHF
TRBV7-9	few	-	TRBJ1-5	TGTGCCAGCAGCTCCGGGGGCAGCAATCAGCCCCAGCATTTT	CASSSGGSNQPQHF
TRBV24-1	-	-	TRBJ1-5	TGTGCCACCAGTGATAGGAATCAGCCCCAGCATTTT	CATSDRNQPQHF